A single sample is the source of the 28 T cell receptor beta chains below, sequenced in a study of blood T cell repertoires in COVID-19. Here immunoSEQ multiplex PCR was the method, and the copy in TCRdb shows in-frame clones only, minus some. Here the sample spans 35,000 to 40,000 clones, approximately 80% being singletons. Source material: peripheral blood. The source of these receptors is a man aged 60 to 69 with COVID-19, enrolled during active disease.

V usage is TRBV18 and J usage is TRBJ1-4; 8 nucleotides agree with TRBD1. This CDR3 contains 13 residues. Trimming removed 3 bases from V and 8 bases from J; junction bases left unmatched: 2. Germline CDR1 is KGHSH and CDR2 is LQKENI. As DNA, the CDR3 is TGTGCCAGCTCACCCCGACAGGGGGAAAAACTGTTTTTT. It translates to CASSPRQGEKLFF.

This chain connects TRBV5-1 to TRBJ1-1; the match to TRBD1 covers 9 bases. Germline lookup yields CDR1 SGHRS and CDR2 YFSETQ. The trim removed 0 bases at V and 6 bases at J, leaving 6 bases unmatched. The CDR3 has 15 amino acids. The CDR3 bases are TGCGCCAGCAGCTTGGAGGGGACAGGGCACGCTGAAGCTTTCTTT. Its protein is CASSLEGTGHAEAFF. Combining the CDR3 with reference TRBV5-1 and TRBJ1-1 gives the whole variable domain KAGVTQTPRYLIKTRGQQVTLSCSPISGHRSVSWYQQTPGQGLQFLFEYFSETQRNKGNFPGRFSGRQFSNSRSEMNVSTLELGDSALYLCASSLEGTGHAEAFFGQGTRLTVV.

This sequence joins TRBV25-1 and TRBJ2-2; 7 bases are a match to TRBD1. After removal of 7 bases from V and 1 base from J, the junction contained 6 bases not matched to a gene. CDR3 length: 15 amino acids. Germline-derived CDR1 and CDR2 are MGHDK and SYGVNS. CDR3 DNA sequence: TGTGCCAGCACACGACGACAGGGGAACACCGGGGAGCTGTTTTTT. Its protein product is CASTRRQGNTGELFF. The full variable domain, with the rest looked up from reference TRBV25-1 and TRBJ2-2, is EADIYQTPRYLVIGTGKKITLECSQTMGHDKMYWYQQDPGMELHLIHYSYGVNSTEKGDLSSESTVSRIRTEHFPLTLESARPSHTSQYLCASTRRQGNTGELFFGEGSRLTVL.

V is TRBV5-4 and J is TRBJ2-1; D is perhaps TRBD2 (6 bases). In germline, CDR1 is SGHNT, CDR2 YYREEE (reference sequence). V was trimmed by 4 bases and J by 0 bases, leaving 17 bases between them. This CDR3 has 17 amino acids. The CDR3 bases are TGTGCCAGCAGCCGGAGGGGCGGGTCGAGCTCCTACAATGAGCAGTTCTTC. As protein: CASSRRGGSSSYNEQFF.

This chain connects TRBV10-3 to TRBJ2-2; 8 bases line up with TRBD1. The CDR3 has 16 residues. Per the germline V gene, CDR1 is ENHRY and CDR2 is SYGVKD. V gave up 4 bases and J gave up 0 bases; unmatched junction bases: 4. The CDR3 spells CAISGQGTANTGELFF. CDR3 coding DNA: TGTGCCATCAGTGGACAGGGGACCGCGAACACCGGGGAGCTGTTTTTT.

This clone is a singleton in its sample. CDR3 sequence (DNA): TGTGCCAGCACTCCAGGAACTGAAGCTTTCTTT. Translating gives CASTPGTEAFF. The V and J genes are TRBV6-1 and TRBJ1-1; no clear D. V lost 7 bases and J 5 bases, leaving 8 bases between the germline ends. This CDR3 has 11 amino acids. Germline V CDR1 and CDR2: MNHNS, SASEGT.

V gene TRBV6-4 combines with J gene TRBJ1-1, with D perhaps TRBD1 (5 bases). The CDR3 is 14 residues long. Trimming pared 3 bases from V and 4 bases from J, leaving 12 bases between. Per germline, CDR1 MRHNA and CDR2 SNTAGT. The DNA for the CDR3 is TGTGCCAGCAGTGAGGGGGGGGAAGGCACTGAAGCTTTCTTT. The encoded protein is CASSEGGEGTEAFF.

The chain uses TRBV6-5 and TRBJ2-7; possibly TRBD1 for D (6 bases). The V gene lost 6 bases and the J gene lost 4 bases, with 16 bases spanning the gap. Germline CDR1 is MNHEY and CDR2 is SVGAGI. The CDR3 length is 14 residues. CDR3 in amino acids: CASRKGVGRYEQYF. The CDR3 coding sequence is TGTGCCAGCAGGAAGGGGGTAGGGCGGTACGAGCAGTACTTC.

This sequence joins TRBV30 and TRBJ1-4, with TRBD1 as a possible D gene (6 bases). CDR3 length: 13 residues. Trimming shortened V by 6 bases and J by 2 bases, and 10 bases separated the two germline ends. Germline CDR1 and CDR2: GTSNPN and SVGIG (reference sequence). CDR3 DNA sequence: TGTGCCTGCCGAACAGGGACTAATGAAAAACTGTTTTTT. Protein product: CACRTGTNEKLFF. The whole variable domain, remainder taken from reference TRBV30 and TRBJ1-4, is SQTIHQWPATLVQPVGSPLSLECTVEGTSNPNLYWYRQAAGRGLQLLFYSVGIGQISSEVPQNLSASRPQDRQFILSSKKLLLSDSGFYLCACRTGTNEKLFFGSGTQLSVL.

This chain uses TRBV21-1 with TRBJ1-1. TRBV21-1 represents a pseudogene. The CDR3 covers 12 residues. The CDR3 reads CASSGLHSEAFF. CDR3 bases: TGTGCCAGCAGCGGACTACACAGTGAAGCTTTCTTT.

The chain employs TRBV9 and TRBJ1-6; TRBD1 might be the D (5 bases). Trimming took 6 bases from V and 6 from J, leaving 10 bases between them. This CDR3 is 13 amino acids long. Germline assignment: CDR1 SGDLS and CDR2 YYNGEE. CDR3: CASNGDFNSPLHF. The CDR3 DNA is TGTGCCAGCAATGGGGACTTTAATTCACCCCTCCACTTT. Full variable domain (rest looked up from reference TRBV9 and TRBJ1-6): DSGVTQTPKHLITATGQRVTLRCSPRSGDLSVYWYQQSLDQGLQFLIQYYNGEERAKGNILERFSAQQFPDLHSELNLSSLELGDSALYFCASNGDFNSPLHFGNGTRLTVT.

The chain joins TRBV6-5 to TRBJ1-1; no clear D. Germline CDR1 reads MNHEY; CDR2 reads SVGAGI. V was pared by 4 bases and J by 1 base, with 10 bases between. The CDR3 loop spans 14 amino acids. Here the CDR3 reads CASSFRQTNTEAFF. The CDR3 bases are TGTGCCAGCAGTTTTAGACAAACGAACACTGAAGCTTTCTTT.

The chain carries TRBV6-4 and TRBJ2-3, with TRBD2 matching 7 bases. The CDR3 sequence is 17 residues long. Looked up from germline, CDR1 is MRHNA and CDR2 is SNTAGT. Trimming at V came to 1 base and at J to 2 bases, leaving 9 bases not matched to a gene. The CDR3 bases are TGTGCCAGCAGTGACTGGCTAGCGGTCCCCCCCACAGATACGCAGTATTTT. Encoded protein: CASSDWLAVPPTDTQYF.

This clone appeared a few times. CDR3 bases: TGTGCCAGCAGCTTTACAGATAATTCACCCCTCCACTTT. Protein product: CASSFTDNSPLHF. The chain is built from TRBV5-5 and TRBJ1-6; no clear D. The CDR3 is made up of 13 amino acids. Germline CDR1 SGHKS, CDR2 YYEKEE (reference sequence). The V and J ends lost 2 bases and 5 bases respectively, with 5 bases between them.

This clone occurred a few times. The chain employs TRBV19 and TRBJ1-5; TRBD1 aligns across 11 bases. From germline, CDR1 is LNHDA and CDR2 SQIVND (reference sequence). The V gene end was trimmed by 5 bases and the J gene end by 0 bases; junction bases not matched to a gene: 6. CDR3 length equals 17 residues. The CDR3 DNA is TGTGCCAGTAGTCCTGGGGACAGGGGGTATAGCAATCAGCCCCAGCATTTT. This codes for CASSPGDRGYSNQPQHF.

This sequence joins TRBV15 and TRBJ1-2; D uncertain. Germline loops: CDR1 LNHNV, CDR2 YYDKDF (reference sequence). V lost 6 bases and J lost 7, with 18 bases in between. This CDR3 comprises 14 residues. CDR3 residues: CATRLLSSDSGYTF. In nucleotides, the CDR3 is TGTGCCACCAGGCTTTTATCGAGTGATAGTGGCTACACCTTC.

The chain links TRBV19 to TRBJ1-2, with TRBD1 identical over 12 bases. Unmatched junction bases numbered 13, after V lost 4 bases and J lost 4 bases. Germline V gene lookup returns CDR1 LNHDA and CDR2 SQIVND (reference sequence). This CDR3 has 18 residues. The CDR3, as DNA: TGTGCCAGTAGTAAAGGGACAGGGGGCGCCCGGTCGAGCTATGGCTACACCTTC. It codes for CASSKGTGGARSSYGYTF.

This rearrangement joins TRBV7-2 to TRBJ2-5; 12 nucleotides match TRBD1. The germline V gene has CDR1 SGHTA and CDR2 FQGNSA. CDR3 length equals 15 residues. After removal of 1 base from V and 6 bases from J, the junction contained 3 bases not matched to a gene. CDR3: CASSLGDRGRKTQYF. The CDR3 region has the DNA TGTGCCAGCAGCTTAGGGGACAGGGGGCGGAAGACCCAGTACTTC.

V gene TRBV5-1 combines with J gene TRBJ2-1; 7 nucleotides agree with TRBD1. CDR1 is SGHRS and CDR2 is YFSETQ in the germline V gene. V was clipped by 0 bases and J by 0 bases; unmatched bases: 12. The length of the CDR3 is 19 residues. This CDR3 is CASSLAGQLLISSYNEQFF. The CDR3, as DNA: TGCGCCAGCAGCTTGGCGGGACAGTTGCTGATAAGCTCCTACAATGAGCAGTTCTTC.

This chain links TRBV5-8 with TRBJ1-5; weak D call: TRBD1 (5 bases). The CDR3 contains 17 residues. The V end was cut by 0 bases, the J end by 0 bases, with 13 bases between. Germline V CDR1 and CDR2: SGHTS, YDEGEE. CDR3 amino acids: CASSLAGTSFSNQPQHF. CDR3 DNA sequence: TGTGCCAGCAGCTTGGCAGGGACTAGTTTTAGCAATCAGCCCCAGCATTTT.

V is TRBV10-3 and J is TRBJ2-7; tentative D call: TRBD1 (6 bases). In germline, CDR1 is ENHRY, CDR2 SYGVKD. The germline V and J ends were trimmed by 6 bases and 3 bases, with 9 bases remaining between them. The CDR3 sequence is 12 residues long. Here the CDR3 reads CAISEQGYEQYF. CDR3 bases: TGTGCCATCAGCGAACAGGGCTACGAGCAGTACTTC.

V is TRBV18 and J is TRBJ2-7; D may be TRBD1 (5 bases). CDR1 and CDR2 (germline): KGHSH, LQKENI. CDR3 size: 13 residues. The V and J ends lost 0 bases and 3 bases respectively, with 6 bases between them. The CDR3 DNA is TGTGCCAGCTCACCACCGGGGCTCTACGAGCAGTACTTC. It yields the protein CASSPPGLYEQYF.

This clone was recorded only once. The V gene is TRBV6-1, the J gene TRBJ1-1; a weak D match, TRBD1 (6 bases). V was pared by 1 base and J by 5 bases, with 17 bases between. Germline lookup yields CDR1 MNHNS and CDR2 SASEGT. The CDR3 covers 16 residues. The CDR3 loop reads CASSEEGGGDWTEAFF. The CDR3 nucleotides read TGTGCCAGCAGTGAAGAGGGGGGGGGCGACTGGACTGAAGCTTTCTTT.

The chain combines TRBV5-4 with TRBJ1-1; unclear D gene. The ends were cut back, 4 bases at V and 5 bases at J, with 15 bases in the middle. Germline loops: CDR1 SGHNT, CDR2 YYREEE (reference sequence). This CDR3 is built from 14 residues. CDR3 residues: CASSLGGVVTEAFF. CDR3 nucleotides: TGTGCCAGCAGCCTCGGCGGGGTAGTGACTGAAGCTTTCTTT. The full variable domain, completed using reference TRBV5-4 and TRBJ1-1, is ETGVTQSPTHLIKTRGQQVTLRCSSQSGHNTVSWYQQALGQGPQFIFQYYREEENGRGNFPPRFSGLQFPNYSSELNVNALELDDSALYLCASSLGGVVTEAFFGQGTRLTVV.

The CDR3 bases are TGCGCCAGCAGCTTGGCCGTTTCGGCGGGAGCGGATGAGCAGTTCTTC. Translated, it gives CASSLAVSAGADEQFF. V is TRBV5-1 and J is TRBJ2-1, with 7 bases that match TRBD2. The germline V gene encodes CDR1 SGHRS and CDR2 YFSETQ. The CDR3 totals 16 residues. After removal of 0 bases from V and 8 bases from J, the junction contained 11 bases not matched to a gene.

The V call is TRBV4-1, the J call TRBJ2-7; D call uncertain. This CDR3 comprises 14 residues. The germline V and J ends were trimmed by 1 base and 7 bases, with 14 bases remaining between them. The germline V gene encodes CDR1 MGHRA and CDR2 YSYEKL. This chain's CDR3 is CASSQVATYREQYF. In nucleotides, the CDR3 is TGCGCCAGCAGCCAAGTCGCGACTTATCGGGAGCAGTACTTC.

Comments on this clone: The same CDR3 is also encoded by other DNA sequences in this sample. This chain joins TRBV30 and TRBJ1-5; D remains ambiguous. CDR1 and CDR2 from the germline V gene are GTSNPN and SVGIG (reference sequence). The length of the CDR3 is 13 residues. The V gene lost 0 bases and the J gene lost 2 bases, with 5 bases spanning the gap. The CDR3 sequence is CAWSVRGNQPQHF. The DNA of the CDR3 is TGTGCCTGGAGTGTTAGAGGCAATCAGCCCCAGCATTTT.

The chain combines TRBV7-3 with TRBJ2-2; 10 bases are shared with TRBD2. The length of the CDR3 is 15 residues. Trimming removed 3 bases from V and 5 bases from J; junction bases left unmatched: 3. Germline assignment: CDR1 SGHTA and CDR2 FQGTGA. DNA of the CDR3: TGTGCCAGCAGCTTGGGACTAGCGTCGACCGGGGAGCTGTTTTTT. Its protein product is CASSLGLASTGELFF. Full variable domain (remainder filled in from reference TRBV7-3 and TRBJ2-2): GAGVSQTPSNKVTEKGKYVELRCDPISGHTALYWYRQSLGQGPEFLIYFQGTGAADDSGLPNDRFFAVRPEGSVSTLKIQRTERGDSAVYLCASSLGLASTGELFFGEGSRLTVL.